The present T cell receptor beta chain was sequenced within a study of cytomegalovirus exposure and HLA in healthy donors. Findings of the study overall: Another analysis was done later, and it associated around 17,000 TCR beta sequences with HLA alleles at 0.05 false discovery rate. Available immune exposure information covered CMV serostatus only. DRB1 had the most TCR associations and HLA-C the fewest, a later analysis found, with rates varying by HLA locus.

The CDR3 spans 16 residues. Germline CDR1 is SGHTA and CDR2 is FQGNSA. J lost 6 bases, V lost 5 bases, and 14 bases had no gene match. Worth noting for this clone: Its target is not known.

With 60 Vbeta and 13 Jbeta primers, the PCR was carried out. Here immunoSEQ multiplex PCR was the method, and the copy in TCRdb shows in-frame clones only, minus some. In the table there are approximately 160,000 clones, about four fifths of which are singletons. The V call is TRBV7-2, the J call TRBJ2-3, with TRBD2 identical over 7 bases. The receptor's source is a woman aged 50 to 60 in good health and CMV-seropositive. The sample comprised PBMCs. Written as DNA, the CDR3 is TGTGCCAGCAGCCCGAAGCGGGGATCGGGGACGGATACGCAGTATTTT. Translating gives CASSPKRGSGTDTQYF.